One sample yielded the 15 T cell receptor beta chains listed below, sequenced in a study of T cells in Graves' hyperthyroidism and ophthalmopathy. Amplified TCR beta CDR3 regions derived from RNA transcripts. Researchers ran a first-round RT-PCR on the TCR CDR3 using the HTBI primer set. MiXCR was run by TCRdb on the multiplex PCR reads, yielding one entry per CDR3 protein. The data show 800,000 or so distinct CDR3 sequences, 35% to 45% seen once. The sequenced material came from blood. The source of these receptors is a man aged 18 to 30 with Graves' hyperthyroidism.

This chain uses TRBV19 with TRBJ1-2, with 9 positions matching TRBD1. This CDR3 is built from 18 residues. Losses at the gene ends were 7 bases for V and 4 bases for J; bases not matched to a gene: 19. CDR1 and CDR2 (germline): LNHDA, SQIVND (reference sequence). The CDR3 spells CASTRRGTGFSQPYGYTF. The CDR3 DNA sequence: TGTGCCAGTACCCGAAGGGGGACAGGGTTTTCTCAGCCCTATGGCTACACCTTC.

Notes on this clonotype: Just one base apart from a much larger clone, this may be a read error. The CDR3, as DNA: TGCAGCGTTGGAGCAGGGAAGACTATGAGCTACGCCTTC. This gives the protein CSVGAGKTMSYAF. V is TRBV29-1 and J is TRBJ1-2; possibly TRBD1 for D (5 bases). Germline V gives CDR1 SQVTM, CDR2 ANQGSEA. The CDR3 has 13 residues.

The V gene is TRBV7-9, the J gene TRBJ1-1; possibly TRBD1 for D (5 bases). Per germline, CDR1 SEHNR and CDR2 FQNEAQ (reference sequence). There are 13 residues in the CDR3. V dropped 5 bases and J dropped 7 bases, with 14 bases sitting between them. CDR3 bases: TGTGCCAGCAGCCCGTCGTCCAGGGTTGAAGCTTTCTTT. Encoded protein: CASSPSSRVEAFF.

At least ten counts were recorded for this clonotype. V and J are TRBV29-1 and TRBJ2-7; D gene ambiguous. The CDR3 is made up of 12 amino acids. In germline, CDR1 is SQVTM, CDR2 ANQGSEA. Trimming removed 7 bases from V and 6 bases from J, with 16 bases in between. In nucleotides, the CDR3 is TGCAGCGCAACCCTACTCGAAGGCGAGCAGTACTTC. Translated, it gives CSATLLEGEQYF.

This clonotype appeared a few times. J is TRBJ2-5 and V is TRBV7-9; 10 nucleotides agree with TRBD2. The CDR3 is 15 residues long. The trim removed 6 bases at V and 0 bases at J, leaving 4 bases unmatched. The V gene's germline CDR1 is SEHNR and CDR2 FQNEAQ (reference sequence). As DNA, the CDR3 is TGTGCCAGCAGTCTTACTAGCGGGGACCAAGAGACCCAGTACTTC. Amino acids: CASSLTSGDQETQYF. The whole variable domain, filled in from reference TRBV7-9 and TRBJ2-5, reads DTGVSQNPRHKITKRGQNVTFRCDPISEHNRLYWYRQTLGQGPEFLTYFQNEAQLEKSRLLSDRFSAERPKGSFSTLEIQRTEQGDSAMYLCASSLTSGDQETQYFGPGTRLLVL.

This clonotype was counted between two and nine times. The V gene is TRBV4-1, the J gene TRBJ1-4, with D perhaps matching TRBD1 (5 bases). V was cut by 0 bases and J by 8 bases, with 10 bases left in between. The CDR3 loop spans 14 amino acids. Per the germline V gene, CDR1 is MGHRA and CDR2 is YSYEKL. CDR3 residues: CASSQEGVGEKLFF. In DNA form, the CDR3 reads TGCGCCAGCAGCCAAGAAGGGGTAGGGGAAAAACTGTTTTTT.

This clonotype was counted once. This chain joins TRBV29-1 and TRBJ2-1; TRBD1 or TRBD2 may be the D gene (6 bases each). The CDR3 has 12 amino acids. Germline CDR1 is SQVTM and CDR2 is ANQGSEA. The V end lost 7 bases, the J end lost 7 bases, and 14 bases lay between the germline ends. For the CDR3, the DNA is TGCAGCGCCGAAGGGGGACTTAATGAGCAGTTCTTC. Amino acids: CSAEGGLNEQFF.

The chain combines TRBV24-1 with TRBJ2-2; a possible D gene is TRBD1 (6 bases). V lost 3 bases and J lost 4, with 11 bases in between. This CDR3 is 15 amino acids long. The germline CDR1 and CDR2 sequences are KGHDR and SFDVKD. The CDR3 DNA reads TGTGCCACCAGTGATATCACAGGGATCACCGGGGAGCTGTTTTTT. This translates into CATSDITGITGELFF.

This chain connects TRBV20-1 to TRBJ2-5; D not certain. The CDR3 has 14 amino acids. The V gene's germline CDR1 is DFQATT and CDR2 SNEGSKA (reference sequence). V lost 1 base to trimming and J lost 1 base, with 10 bases between them. CDR3: CSARVPGGQETQYF. CDR3 nucleotide sequence: TGCAGTGCTAGAGTGCCTGGCGGCCAAGAGACCCAGTACTTC.

With respect to this clonotype: Being one base from a much bigger clone, this may be a read error. The chain uses TRBV20-1 and TRBJ2-5, with D maybe TRBD1 (5 bases). CDR3 size: 14 residues. Germline-derived CDR1 and CDR2 are DFQATT and SNEGSKA (reference sequence). V gave up 3 bases and J gave up 5 bases, with 16 bases separating them. Here the CDR3 DNA reads TGCAGTGCTAGTTCGGCAGGACAAAGGGAGACCCAGTACTTC. Protein product: CSASSAGQRETQYF.

The chain has TRBV12-3 or TRBV12-4 and TRBJ2-7; 9 bases fit TRBD1. This CDR3 contains 15 residues. V was pared by 5 bases and J by 6 bases, with 11 bases of the junction left unmatched. As DNA, the CDR3 is TGTGCCAGCAGTAACTCGCCGGGACAGGGAGGCGAGCAGTACTTC. This sequence encodes CASSNSPGQGGEQYF.

This chain joins TRBV2 and TRBJ1-1; TRBD1 matches at 7 bases. Per the germline V gene, CDR1 is SNHLY and CDR2 is FYNNEI. The junction had 8 bases not matched to a gene; V was cut back by 6 bases and J by 1 base. The CDR3 loop spans 15 amino acids. CDR3 in DNA: TGTGCCAGCAGACTTATAACAGGGGCGAACACTGAAGCTTTCTTT. Residues: CASRLITGANTEAFF.

This clonotype appeared many times. The gene calls are TRBV15 and TRBJ1-2; D remains ambiguous. Per germline, CDR1 LNHNV and CDR2 YYDKDF (reference sequence). Between the trimmed V and J ends, which lost 0 bases and 5 bases, there was a span of 13 bases. The CDR3 runs to 15 residues. In nucleotides, the CDR3 is TGTGCCACCAGCAGAGAATACGGGGTGGGATATGGCTACACCTTC. It codes for CATSREYGVGYGYTF.

This clonotype was observed at least ten times. This CDR3 reads CASSVYTPNTGELFF. The CDR3 DNA sequence: TGTGCCAGCAGTGTCTACACCCCGAACACCGGGGAGCTGTTTTTT. The chain is built from TRBV25-1 and TRBJ2-2; D gene unclear. CDR3 size: 15 residues. Trimming removed 4 bases from V and 0 bases from J, with 9 bases in between. CDR1 MGHDK and CDR2 SYGVNS come from the germline V gene. Looking up the rest from reference TRBV25-1 and TRBJ2-2 gives the full variable domain: EADIYQTPRYLVIGTGKKITLECSQTMGHDKMYWYQQDPGMELHLIHYSYGVNSTEKGDLSSESTVSRIRTEHFPLTLESARPSHTSQYLCASSVYTPNTGELFFGEGSRLTVL.

The chain combines TRBV2 with TRBJ2-5, with D unclear. Germline CDR1 and CDR2: SNHLY and FYNNEI. The CDR3 loop spans 12 amino acids. The V end lost 5 bases, the J end lost 9 bases, and 13 bases lay between the germline ends. The DNA of the CDR3 is TGTGCCAGCAGTCCCAACTCCCGGGCCCAGTACTTC. Translating it yields CASSPNSRAQYF. Drawing the rest from reference TRBV2 and TRBJ2-5, the complete variable domain is EPEVTQTPSHQVTQMGQEVILRCVPISNHLYFYWYRQILGQKVEFLVSFYNNEISEKSEIFDDQFSVERPDGSNFTLKIRSTKLEDSAMYFCASSPNSRAQYFGPGTRLLVL.